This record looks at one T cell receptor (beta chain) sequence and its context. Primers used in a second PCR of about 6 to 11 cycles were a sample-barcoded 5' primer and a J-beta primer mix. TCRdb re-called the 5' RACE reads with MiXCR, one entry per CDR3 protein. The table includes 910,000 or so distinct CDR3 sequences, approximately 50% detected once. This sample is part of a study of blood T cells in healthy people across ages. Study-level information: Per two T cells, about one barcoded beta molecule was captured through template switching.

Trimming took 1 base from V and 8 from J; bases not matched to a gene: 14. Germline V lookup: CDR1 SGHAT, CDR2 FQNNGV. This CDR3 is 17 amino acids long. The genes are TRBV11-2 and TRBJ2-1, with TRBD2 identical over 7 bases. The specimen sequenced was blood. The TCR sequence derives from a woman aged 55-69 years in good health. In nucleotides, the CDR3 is TGTGCCAGCAGCTTAGTGGGAGGGATCCCCTCCTTCGATGAGCAGTTCTTC. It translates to CASSLVGGIPSFDEQFF.